The source of this T cell receptor beta chain is a study of neurological immune-mediated disorders. As for the cDNA, it was generated by 5'RACE with 10-nucleotide random UMIs. Every sequencing run produced over 160 million TCR-beta sequences that came from 15-18 subjects. MiXCR was run by TCRdb on the 5' RACE reads, yielding one entry per CDR3 protein. In the table there are tens of thousands of distinct CDR3 sequences, 24% of which are singletons. Time point reported: technical triplicate 2. Unsorted libraries were prepared from 2 million PBMCs that had been stored at -80 C. Comment on this clonotype: A junction boundary mismatches the germline segment, possibly from a read error.

The clonotype originates from a man in his 60s with HTLV-1-associated myelopathy (HAM/TSP). Sample: PBMCs.

The CDR3 DNA sequence: TGCAGTGCTAGTCGGGCCCTATCGGGACCTGGAGGGCCGGAGCAGAACTTC. It specifies CSASRALSGPGGPEQNF. V usage is TRBV20-1 and J usage is TRBJ2-7, with D perhaps TRBD2 (6 bases). This CDR3 contains 17 residues. Germline CDR1 DFQATT, CDR2 SNEGSKA (reference sequence).